A selection of T cell receptor beta chains follows, all from one sample in a study of PD-1 blockade in classical Hodgkin lymphoma. TCRdb's copy holds only in-frame clones and misses some; the assay was immunoSEQ multiplex PCR. This sample has tens of thousands of clones, with 80% to 90% found just once. The sample in question was peripheral blood mononuclear cells (PBMCs), obtained before the second cycle of nivolumab. These receptors were collected from a human donor with classical Hodgkin lymphoma. Each CDR3 is given with its conserved first and last residue. D genes are given only for firm matches. Clone size appears in some rows only: once, few, many, or a class for an expanded clone.

TRBJ1-5 | - | - | TRBV6-5 | TGTGCCAGCAAGCAGGGTGGCAATCAGCCCCAGCATTTT | CASKQGGNQPQHF
TRBJ2-3 | - | TRBD2 | TRBV5-1 | TGCGCCAGCAGCTTGAGCGGGGTAAGCACAGATACGCAGTATTTT | CASSLSGVSTDTQYF
TRBJ2-7 | - | - | TRBV7-2 | TGTGCCAGCAGCCTTAAGCGGAAGCAGTACTTC | CASSLKRKQYF
TRBJ1-1 | - | - | TRBV4-3 | TGCGCCAGCAGCCAAGATAGCGCTAGAGGAGCTTTCTTT | CASSQDSARGAFF
TRBJ2-7 | - | - | TRBV6-1 | TGTGCCAGCAGTTTCATCGACGGGGCCTACGAGCAGTACTTC | CASSFIDGAYEQYF
TRBJ1-1 | - | TRBD1 | TRBV10-3 | TGTGCCATCAGCGCCAGGACAGGGGGTCTGAACACTGAAGCTTTCTTT | CAISARTGGLNTEAFF
TRBJ2-7 | - | - | TRBV7-2 | TGTGCCAGCAGCTTAACTTTCGAGCAGTACTTC | CASSLTFEQYF
TRBJ2-5 | - | TRBD2 | TRBV5-1 | TGCGCCAGCAGCGCCGGACTAGCGGGGGGGCAAGAGACCCAGTACTTC | CASSAGLAGGQETQYF
TRBJ2-3 | - | TRBD1 | TRBV13 | TGTGCCAGCAGCTTGGACAGGGGGCTTGGAACAGATACGCAGTATTTT | CASSLDRGLGTDTQYF
TRBJ2-7 | - | TRBD2 | TRBV18 | TGTGCCAGCTCACCCCGACTAGCGGGGGTTGGCGAGCAGTACTTC | CASSPRLAGVGEQYF
TRBJ2-1 | - | TRBD2 | TRBV7-2 | TGTGCCAGCAGCAAATCCGGGGGGAACAATGAGCAGTTCTTC | CASSKSGGNNEQFF
TRBJ2-2 | - | - | TRBV5-4 | TGTGCCAGCAGCTTGGGGCGGGGCCAGAACACCGGGGAGCTGTTTTTT | CASSLGRGQNTGELFF
TRBJ2-1 | - | TRBD2 | TRBV7-2 | TGTGCCAGCAGCTTAAGGCCTAGCGGGGACAATGAGCAGTTCTTC | CASSLRPSGDNEQFF
TRBJ1-1 | - | - | TRBV10-3 | TGTGCCATCTCGAGCGGGCGGGGGATGAGGACTGAAGCTTTCTTT | CAISSGRGMRTEAFF
TRBJ1-1 | - | - | TRBV28 | TGTGCCAGCAGTTCCCACACAGCCCTTCCTATCACTGAAGCTTTCTTT | CASSSHTALPITEAFF
TRBJ1-1 | - | - | TRBV6-4 | TGTGCCAGCAGTGCCGACTACAGGAACACTGAAGCTTTCTTT | CASSADYRNTEAFF
TRBJ2-7 | - | - | TRBV5-6 | TGTGCCAGCAGCTTCCCGGGGTTCGACGAGCAGTACTTC | CASSFPGFDEQYF
TRBJ2-7 | - | - | TRBV4-1 | TGCGCCAGCAGCCAAGGAGGGCCTCCGGCCTACGAGCAGTACTTC | CASSQGGPPAYEQYF
TRBJ1-2 | few | - | TRBV19 | TGTGCCAGTAGTACTACCTGGTTCTCCAACTATGGCTACACCTTC | CASSTTWFSNYGYTF
TRBJ2-1 | - | - | TRBV7-2 | TGTGCCAGCAGCTTAGAGGTCCAGTACAATGAGCAGTTCTTC | CASSLEVQYNEQFF
TRBJ2-5 | - | TRBD2 | TRBV15 | TGTGCCACCAGCAGAGGTAGCGGGGGAAGAGGCCAAGAGACCCAGTACTTC | CATSRGSGGRGQETQYF
TRBJ2-2 | - | TRBD2 | TRBV4-1 | TGCGCCAGCAGCCAAGATAGAGCGGGGGGATGGACCACCGGGGAGCTGTTTTTT | CASSQDRAGGWTTGELFF
TRBJ1-2 | once | - | TRBV29-1 | TGCAGCGTTGAAGATCCCAGAAACTATGGCTACACCTTC | CSVEDPRNYGYTF
TRBJ2-3 | - | - | TRBV9 | TGTGCCAGCAGCGTATTCCCAGGGGCTAGCACAGATACGCAGTATTTT | CASSVFPGASTDTQYF
TRBJ2-3 | - | - | TRBV7-2 | TGTGCCAGCAGAAGACAGGGAGGTTTGCCCACAGATACGCAGTATTTT | CASRRQGGLPTDTQYF
TRBJ2-7 | - | - | TRBV13 | TGTGCCAGCAGCTTGGACAAATACGAGCAGTACTTC | CASSLDKYEQYF
TRBJ1-1 | few | - | TRBV6-1 | TGTGCCAGCAGTGAATTGTGGGGGGGGTACACTGAAGCTTTCTTT | CASSELWGGYTEAFF
TRBJ2-1 | - | TRBD1 | TRBV6-1 | TGTGCCAGCAGTGGGGGGACAGGGACCTCCTACAATGAGCAGTTCTTC | CASSGGTGTSYNEQFF
TRBJ1-4 | few | - | TRBV9 | TGTGCCAGCACCCCCAGTGAAACTAATGAAAAACTGTTTTTT | CASTPSETNEKLFF
TRBJ2-3 | - | - | TRBV28 | TGTGCCAGCAGCGCAGGAGATACGCAGTATTTT | CASSAGDTQYF
TRBJ2-5 | - | TRBD2 | TRBV2 | TGTGCCAGCAGTGAATTTAGCGGGGGGGCTCGGGAGACCCAGTACTTC | CASSEFSGGARETQYF
TRBJ2-7 | - | TRBD2 | TRBV5-1 | TGCGCCAGCAGTTCTGTAGCGGGGGCCTCCATTCGCGAGCAGTACTTC | CASSSVAGASIREQYF
TRBJ1-6 | - | - | TRBV6-5 | TGTGCCAGCAGCGCCCGGGGGTTTAATTCACCCCTCCACTTT | CASSARGFNSPLHF
TRBJ2-3 | - | - | TRBV21-1 | TGTGCCAGCAGCAAAGGAGGGAGGGGGACTAGCACAGATACGCAGTATTTT | CASSKGGRGTSTDTQYF
TRBJ2-7 | - | TRBD1 | TRBV11-2 | TGTGCCAGCAGCTTAAACAGGGGGCCGATTTACGAGCAGTACTTC | CASSLNRGPIYEQYF
TRBJ2-3 | - | TRBD2 | TRBV7-6 | TGTGCCAGCAGCTTCTCTCCGGGACTAGCGAAAGATACGCAGTATTTT | CASSFSPGLAKDTQYF
TRBJ2-5 | few | - | TRBV27 | TGTGCCAGCAGTAGGGAGTTCTCGTACCAAGAGACCCAGTACTTC | CASSREFSYQETQYF
TRBJ1-2 | - | TRBD1 | TRBV6-1 | TGTGCCAGCAGTGACCCGAACGGGGACAGGGCTAACTATGGCTACACCTTC | CASSDPNGDRANYGYTF
TRBJ2-5 | - | - | TRBV7-9 | TGTGCCAGCCGGCCCCCTGCGGACGTACATTTGGAGACCCAGTACTTC | CASRPPADVHLETQYF
TRBJ1-2 | - | - | TRBV29-1 | TGCAGCGTTGCCGGAACTAACTATGGCTACACCTTC | CSVAGTNYGYTF
TRBJ2-6 | - | TRBD1 | TRBV18 | TGTGCCAGCTCACGACGGACAGGGGTCTCCTCTGGGGCCAACGTCCTGACTTTC | CASSRRTGVSSGANVLTF
TRBJ2-3 | - | - | TRBV7-2 | TGTGCCAGCAGCCGCATAGATACGCAGTATTTT | CASSRIDTQYF
TRBJ1-1 | - | TRBD1 | TRBV19 | TGTGCCAGCACTACAGGGGTGGGCACTGAAGCTTTCTTT | CASTTGVGTEAFF
TRBJ1-2 | - | - | TRBV30 | TGTGCCTGGAGTATACAGTATGGCTACACCTTC | CAWSIQYGYTF
TRBJ2-7 | - | - | TRBV19 | TGTGCCAGTAGTATGTCTGTATTCGGGCAGGGGGGTTACGAGCAGTACTTC | CASSMSVFGQGGYEQYF
TRBJ1-3 | - | - | TRBV4-2 | TGTGCCAGCAGAACCCAGGCACTCTCTGGAAACACCATATATTTT | CASRTQALSGNTIYF
TRBJ1-1 | few | - | TRBV4-1 | TGCGCCAGCAGCCTTAGGACCGGGACTGAAGCTTTCTTT | CASSLRTGTEAFF
TRBJ2-5 | - | - | TRBV5-1 | TGCGCCAGCAGCTTCTTGAGCAAGCAAGAGACCCAGTACTTC | CASSFLSKQETQYF
TRBJ1-2 | - | - | TRBV10-3 | TGTGCCATCAGTGAGTCGGGGGGGATAAACTATGGCTACACCTTC | CAISESGGINYGYTF
TRBJ2-7 | - | - | TRBV5-8 | TGTGCCAGCAGCTTGGGGGCGGCCAGCTCCTACGAGCAGTACTTC | CASSLGAASSYEQYF
TRBJ1-1 | - | - | TRBV4-1 | TGCGCCAGCAGCAACTTCGGGCTCACTGAAGCTTTCTTT | CASSNFGLTEAFF
TRBJ1-1 | few | - | TRBV5-1 | TGCGCCAGCAGCAAGAGGGAAAGCGGGAACACTGAAGCTTTCTTT | CASSKRESGNTEAFF
TRBJ1-2 | - | TRBD1 | TRBV11-2 | TGTGCCAGCAGCTTACTGGGACAGGGGTCTTATGGCTACACCTTC | CASSLLGQGSYGYTF
TRBJ2-1 | few | - | TRBV4-3 | TGCGCCAGCAGCCAAGACTCCTACAATGAGCAGTTCTTC | CASSQDSYNEQFF
TRBJ1-2 | - | - | TRBV4-3 | TGCGCCAGCAGCCAAGACTCAGGCAGCCGAACCTATGGCTACACCTTC | CASSQDSGSRTYGYTF